This T cell receptor (beta chain) was found in a study of blood T cell repertoires in COVID-19. Study details: PBMCs, B-cell-depleted T cells, or T cells were the source of the cDNA or gDNA that made up the material.

Trimming pared 3 bases from V and 2 bases from J, leaving 11 bases between. CDR3 length: 14 amino acids. Germline V gene lookup returns CDR1 MGHRA and CDR2 YSYEKL. Seattle patients were enrolled while actively infected and followed longitudinally. Authors' data handling: Cell counts per sample came from amplifying reference gene primers. Assay: immunoSEQ multiplex PCR; the TCRdb copy retains only in-frame clones and omits some. That table is the source of V, J and clone size, and D and trimming were worked out from the DNA. The sample has around 400,000 clones, around 87% seen once; the top ten hold about 10%.

Sequencing input: peripheral blood. The gene calls are TRBV4-1 and TRBJ2-7, with D perhaps TRBD1 (5 bases). This TCR was sampled from a woman aged 25 to 45 with COVID-19, enrolled during active disease. The CDR3 spells CASSHLDSTYEQYF. In nucleotides, the CDR3 is TGCGCCAGCAGCCACCTCGACAGTACCTACGAGCAGTACTTC.